The 21 T cell receptor beta chains listed next were all sequenced from one sample in a study of T cell changes during pregnancy in multiple sclerosis. Clones were read by immunoSEQ multiplex PCR, and TCRdb kept only the in-frame ones, dropping some. The sample includes about 74,000 clones, more than 90% of them seen just once. The specimen comprised peripheral blood, sampled after pregnancy. Receptor source: a female donor in good health, enrolled as a control in a pregnancy study.

This clone was counted a single time. This chain links TRBV7-2 with TRBJ1-4, with D tentatively TRBD1 (6 bases). Germline V lookup: CDR1 SGHTA, CDR2 FQGNSA. V lost 8 bases and J 5 bases, leaving 9 bases between the germline ends. CDR3 length: 12 amino acids. The CDR3 spells CASQTGNEKLFF. The CDR3 nucleotides read TGTGCCAGCCAAACAGGGAATGAAAAACTGTTTTTT.

The V gene is TRBV28, the J gene TRBJ2-3; weak D call: TRBD1 (6 bases). The ends were cut back, 4 bases at V and 4 bases at J, with 21 bases in the middle. Germline V gives CDR1 MDHEN, CDR2 SYDVKM. There are 17 residues in the CDR3. In nucleotides, the CDR3 is TGTGCCAGCAGTTCACTCCCACGACAGGCAGGAGCAGATACGCAGTATTTT. Its translation: CASSSLPRQAGADTQYF.

The genes are TRBV28 and TRBJ2-7; the match to TRBD2 covers 8 bases. V lost 6 bases and J lost 2; bases outside the gene matches: 9. Per germline, CDR1 MDHEN and CDR2 SYDVKM. The CDR3 has 15 amino acids. The CDR3: CASRGASGYTYEQYF. The CDR3, as DNA: TGTGCCAGCAGGGGGGCTAGCGGGTATACCTACGAGCAGTACTTC.

This clone was detected once. The chain carries TRBV28 and TRBJ2-3, with 14 bases that match TRBD2. The length of the CDR3 is 21 residues. The germline CDR1 and CDR2 sequences are MDHEN and SYDVKM. V gave up 1 base and J gave up 4 bases; unmatched junction bases: 16. The CDR3 bases are TGTGCCAGCAGTTTATCCCCCCTGGGGACTAGCGGGAGCGGGCGTCCAGATACGCAGTATTTT. Translation: CASSLSPLGTSGSGRPDTQYF.

The chain carries TRBV7-9 and TRBJ2-5; 8 bases are a match to TRBD1. The CDR3 spans 15 residues. Germline CDR1 reads SEHNR; CDR2 reads FQNEAQ (reference sequence). Trimming removed 5 bases from V and 3 bases from J; junction bases left unmatched: 8. This chain's CDR3 is CASSHTGGTKETQYF. The CDR3 DNA reads TGTGCCAGCAGCCACACAGGGGGGACAAAAGAGACCCAGTACTTC.

This chain uses TRBV5-1 with TRBJ1-2; D unclear. The V gene's germline CDR1 is SGHRS and CDR2 YFSETQ. The CDR3 consists of 14 residues. Trimming took 1 base from V and 4 from J, leaving 11 bases between them. The CDR3 loop is CASSLSEQIYGYTF. The CDR3 nucleotides read TGCGCCAGCAGCTTGTCGGAACAGATCTATGGCTACACCTTC.

V gene TRBV4-2 combines with J gene TRBJ1-5; 8 bases map to TRBD1. CDR3 length: 15 amino acids. Trimming took 1 base from V and 4 from J; bases not matched to a gene: 3. Germline CDR1 reads LGHNA; CDR2 reads YNFKEQ. The CDR3 bases are TGTGCCAGCAGCCAAGTCGACAGGGGTAATCAGCCCCAGCATTTT. Amino acids: CASSQVDRGNQPQHF.

This clone was seen a handful of times. V is TRBV18 and J is TRBJ1-5; TRBD1 matches at 11 bases. The germline V gene encodes CDR1 KGHSH and CDR2 LQKENI. V dropped 4 bases and J dropped 3; count of bases not matched to a gene: 5. CDR3 length: 16 amino acids. The CDR3: CASSLGTGGTNQPQHF. The CDR3 DNA reads TGTGCCAGCTCACTCGGGACAGGGGGGACCAATCAGCCCCAGCATTTT.

The rearrangement joins TRBV28 to TRBJ1-2; D is possibly TRBD1 (5 bases). Trimming shortened V by 2 bases and J by 7 bases, and 8 bases separated the two germline ends. The CDR3 runs to 12 residues. Germline-derived CDR1 and CDR2 are MDHEN and SYDVKM. CDR3 loop: CASSLDQGGYTF. The CDR3 region has the DNA TGTGCCAGCAGTTTAGACCAGGGTGGCTACACCTTC.

The chain combines TRBV5-1 with TRBJ2-7; weak D call: TRBD1 (6 bases). Per germline, CDR1 SGHRS and CDR2 YFSETQ. V was shortened by 4 bases and J by 5 bases, with 19 bases between the two germline ends. The CDR3 covers 15 residues. The CDR3 reads CASSRGTWDFDEQYF. Here the CDR3 DNA reads TGCGCCAGCAGCCGAGGGACATGGGATTTCGACGAGCAGTACTTC.

Points on this clone: The junction departs from germline at one end; a sequencing error may be responsible. The J gene is TRBJ2-7, the V gene TRBV20-1; possibly TRBD2 for D (6 bases). The CDR3 is 10 residues long. Looked up from germline, CDR1 is DFQATT and CDR2 is SNEGSKA (reference sequence). The CDR3 loop reads CSANGGTRKF. CDR3 nucleotides: TGCAGTGCCAATGGCGGGACGCGTAAATTC.

The chain has TRBV28 and TRBJ2-7; the D is unclear. The CDR3 extends over 11 amino acids. Germline V gene lookup returns CDR1 MDHEN and CDR2 SYDVKM. With 6 bases removed from V and 1 base from J, the gap between germline ends came to 4 bases. The CDR3 DNA sequence: TGTGCCAGCAGCCAATCCTACGAGCAGTACTTC. It codes for CASSQSYEQYF.

The chain's CDR3 is CASSLAPQQFF. The CDR3, as DNA: TGTGCCAGCAGTTTGGCTCCTCAGCAGTTCTTC. The chain joins TRBV28 to TRBJ2-1; D is uncertain. CDR1 MDHEN and CDR2 SYDVKM come from the germline V gene. V gave up 3 bases and J gave up 11 bases, with 8 bases separating them. This CDR3 is built from 11 residues.

V is TRBV4-3 and J is TRBJ2-1; 7 bases agree with TRBD2. The CDR3 totals 16 residues. V dropped 1 base and J dropped 6; count of bases not matched to a gene: 9. In germline, CDR1 is LGHNA, CDR2 YSLEER. CDR3 nucleotides: TGCGCCAGCAGCCAAGTGAGCGGGGTTCTGGGCAATGAGCAGTTCTTC. This sequence encodes CASSQVSGVLGNEQFF.

This chain links TRBV7-9 with TRBJ1-2, with D possibly matching TRBD1 (5 bases). The V end was cut by 3 bases, the J end by 8 bases, with 16 bases between. CDR3 length: 14 amino acids. Germline V gives CDR1 SEHNR, CDR2 FQNEAQ (reference sequence). The CDR3 loop is CASSFGGAASGYTF. The CDR3 DNA reads as TGTGCCAGCAGCTTCGGCGGGGCAGCGTCCGGCTACACCTTC.

This chain connects TRBV5-1 to TRBJ1-6, with 7 bases fitting TRBD1. This CDR3 region has 14 residues. V lost 2 bases to trimming and J lost 10 bases; unmatched junction nucleotides: 6. Germline lookup yields CDR1 SGHRS and CDR2 YFSETQ. The CDR3 is CASSFDRAFSPLHF. The DNA of the CDR3 is TGCGCCAGCAGCTTTGACAGGGCATTCTCACCCCTCCACTTT.

The rearrangement uses TRBV18 and TRBJ1-5; no definite D call. Germline values: CDR1 KGHSH, CDR2 LQKENI. The V end lost 0 bases, the J end lost 7 bases, and 10 bases lay between the germline ends. There are 14 residues in the CDR3. The CDR3 spells CASSPPLVPQPQHF. The CDR3 bases are TGTGCCAGCTCACCACCGTTAGTTCCCCAGCCCCAGCATTTT.

The CDR3 sequence is CASSGGDGEYNEQFF. CDR3 in DNA: TGTGCCAGCAGTGGCGGGGACGGAGAATACAATGAGCAGTTCTTC. The rearrangement uses TRBV6-4 and TRBJ2-1, with D possibly matching TRBD2 (6 bases). Germline CDR1 reads MRHNA; CDR2 reads SNTAGT. The CDR3 has 15 amino acids. V lost 4 bases, J lost 4 bases, and 14 bases lay in between.

The chain has TRBV19 and TRBJ1-6; unclear D gene. Germline V gene data show CDR1 as LNHDA and CDR2 as SQIVND (reference sequence). The CDR3 sequence is 15 residues long. V lost 3 bases and J 6 bases, leaving 12 bases between the germline ends. The CDR3 DNA follows: TGTGCCAGTAGTATCCCCGGACTGAGTAATTCACCCCTCCACTTT. This codes for CASSIPGLSNSPLHF.

This clone was observed a single time. The genes are TRBV2 and TRBJ1-1; tentative D call: TRBD1 (5 bases). Trimming removed 2 bases at V and 4 bases at J, with 11 bases between. The CDR3 totals 14 residues. The germline V gene encodes CDR1 SNHLY and CDR2 FYNNEI. DNA of the CDR3: TGTGCCAGCAGTGAAATCGGGGGGGTCACTGAAGCTTTCTTT. This sequence encodes CASSEIGGVTEAFF.

The chain links TRBV9 to TRBJ1-3, with TRBD1 matching 7 bases. Germline V gives CDR1 SGDLS, CDR2 YYNGEE. The CDR3 loop spans 16 amino acids. The V segment lost 0 bases and the J segment 3 bases; nucleotides outside the gene matches: 6. In DNA, the CDR3 is TGTGCCAGCAGCGTAGGACAGGGTTACGGTGGAAACACCATATATTTT. This sequence encodes CASSVGQGYGGNTIYF.